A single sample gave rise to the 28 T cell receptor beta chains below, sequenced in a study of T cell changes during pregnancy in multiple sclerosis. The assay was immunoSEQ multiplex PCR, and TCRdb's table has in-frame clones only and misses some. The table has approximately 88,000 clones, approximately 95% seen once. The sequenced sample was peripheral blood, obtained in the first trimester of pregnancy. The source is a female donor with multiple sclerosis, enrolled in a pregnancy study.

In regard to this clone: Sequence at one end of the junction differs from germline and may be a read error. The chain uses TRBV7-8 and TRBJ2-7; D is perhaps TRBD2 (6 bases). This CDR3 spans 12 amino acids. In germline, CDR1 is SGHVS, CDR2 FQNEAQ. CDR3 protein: CASSVPSGSKHF. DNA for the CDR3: TGTGCCAGCAGCGTCCCGAGCGGGTCGAAACACTTC.

The CDR3 DNA sequence: TGCGCCAGCAGCCAAGATGGAGGGACAGGGGCTAGGGGCTACACCTTC. Translated, it gives CASSQDGGTGARGYTF. This chain joins TRBV4-1 and TRBJ1-2; TRBD1 matches 10 bases. The CDR3 loop spans 16 amino acids. CDR1 and CDR2 from the germline V gene are MGHRA and YSYEKL. V gave up 0 bases and J gave up 8 bases; unmatched junction bases: 9.

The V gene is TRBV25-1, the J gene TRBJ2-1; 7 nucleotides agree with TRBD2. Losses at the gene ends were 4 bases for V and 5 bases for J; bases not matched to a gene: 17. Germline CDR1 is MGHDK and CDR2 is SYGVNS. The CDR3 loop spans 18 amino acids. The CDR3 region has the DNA TGTGCCAGCAGTGGAATGGGGGGGATGGCGGGGTTTGACAATGAGCAGTTCTTC. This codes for CASSGMGGMAGFDNEQFF.

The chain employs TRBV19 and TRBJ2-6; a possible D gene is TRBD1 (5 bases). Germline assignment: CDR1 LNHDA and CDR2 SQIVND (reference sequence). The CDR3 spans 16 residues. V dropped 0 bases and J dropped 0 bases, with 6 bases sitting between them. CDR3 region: CASSIDDSSGANVLTF. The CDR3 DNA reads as TGTGCCAGTAGTATAGATGACAGCTCTGGGGCCAACGTCCTGACTTTC.

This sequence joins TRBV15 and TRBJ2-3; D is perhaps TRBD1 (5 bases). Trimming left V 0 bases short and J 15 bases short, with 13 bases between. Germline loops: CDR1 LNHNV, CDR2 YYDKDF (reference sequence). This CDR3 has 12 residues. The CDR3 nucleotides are TGTGCCACCAGCAGAGAAGTGCACAGGCAATATTTT. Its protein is CATSREVHRQYF.

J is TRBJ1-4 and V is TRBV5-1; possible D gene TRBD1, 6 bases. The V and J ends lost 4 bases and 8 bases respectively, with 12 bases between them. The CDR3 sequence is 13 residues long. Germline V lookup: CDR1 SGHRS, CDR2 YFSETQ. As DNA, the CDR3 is TGCGCCAGCAGCAGGGACATCCTGGAAAAACTGTTTTTT. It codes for CASSRDILEKLFF.

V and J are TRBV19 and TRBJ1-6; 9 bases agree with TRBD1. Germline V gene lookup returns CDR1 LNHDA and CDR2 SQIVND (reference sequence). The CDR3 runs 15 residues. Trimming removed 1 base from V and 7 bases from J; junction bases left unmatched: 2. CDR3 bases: TGTGCCAGTAGTATAGGGGACAGGGTAAATTCACCCCTCCACTTT. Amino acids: CASSIGDRVNSPLHF.

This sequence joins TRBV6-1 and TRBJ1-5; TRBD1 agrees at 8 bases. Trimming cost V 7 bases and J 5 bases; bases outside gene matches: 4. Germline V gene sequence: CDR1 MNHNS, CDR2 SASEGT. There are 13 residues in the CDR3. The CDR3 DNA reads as TGTGCCAGCATGACAGGGGTTGATCAGCCCCAGCATTTT. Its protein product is CASMTGVDQPQHF.

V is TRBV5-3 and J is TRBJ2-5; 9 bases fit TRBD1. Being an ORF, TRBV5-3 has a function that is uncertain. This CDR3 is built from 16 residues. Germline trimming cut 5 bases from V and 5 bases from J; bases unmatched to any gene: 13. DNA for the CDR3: TGTGCCAGAAGTCGAGTGGACAGGGGTTTGATCGAGACCCAGTACTTC. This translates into CARSRVDRGLIETQYF.

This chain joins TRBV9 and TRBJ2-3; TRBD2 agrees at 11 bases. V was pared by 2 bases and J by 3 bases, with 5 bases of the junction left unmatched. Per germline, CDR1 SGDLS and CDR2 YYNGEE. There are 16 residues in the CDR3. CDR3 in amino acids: CASSVHSGGGTDTQYF. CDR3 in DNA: TGTGCCAGCAGCGTTCATAGCGGGGGGGGGACAGATACGCAGTATTTT.

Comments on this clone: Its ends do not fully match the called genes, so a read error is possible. The CDR3 DNA reads as TGTGCCAGCTCCCCACTGGGGGCGAACACTGAAGCTTTCTTT. It yields the protein CASSPLGANTEAFF. The chain recombines TRBV18 with TRBJ1-1; possibly TRBD1 for D (6 bases). Germline values: CDR1 KGHSH, CDR2 LQKENI. This CDR3 region has 14 residues. The full variable domain, in which reference TRBV18 and TRBJ1-1 provide the parts outside the CDR3, is NAGVMQNPRHLVRRRGQEARLRCSPMKGHSHVYWYRQLPEEGLKFMVYLQKENIIDESGMPKERFSAEFPKEGPSILRIQQVVRGDSAAYFCASSPLGANTEAFFGQGTRLTVV.

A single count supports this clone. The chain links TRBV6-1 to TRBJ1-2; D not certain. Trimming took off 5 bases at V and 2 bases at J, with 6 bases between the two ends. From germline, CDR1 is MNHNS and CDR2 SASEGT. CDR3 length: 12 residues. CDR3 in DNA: TGTGCCAGCAGTCCGGGGAACTATGGCTACACCTTC. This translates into CASSPGNYGYTF.

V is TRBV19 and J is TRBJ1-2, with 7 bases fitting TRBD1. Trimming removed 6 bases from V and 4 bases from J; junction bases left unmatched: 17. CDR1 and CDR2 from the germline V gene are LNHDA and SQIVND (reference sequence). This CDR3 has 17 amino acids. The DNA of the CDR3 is TGTGCCAGTAGCAGACTAGGCGTGGGGACAGTGAGCTATGGCTACACCTTC. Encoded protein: CASSRLGVGTVSYGYTF.

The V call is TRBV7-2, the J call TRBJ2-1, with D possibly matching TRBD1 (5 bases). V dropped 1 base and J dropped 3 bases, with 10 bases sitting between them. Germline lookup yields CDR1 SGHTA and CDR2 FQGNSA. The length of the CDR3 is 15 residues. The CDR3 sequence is CASSLVVDNYNEQFF. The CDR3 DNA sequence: TGTGCCAGCAGCTTAGTGGTGGACAACTACAATGAGCAGTTCTTC.

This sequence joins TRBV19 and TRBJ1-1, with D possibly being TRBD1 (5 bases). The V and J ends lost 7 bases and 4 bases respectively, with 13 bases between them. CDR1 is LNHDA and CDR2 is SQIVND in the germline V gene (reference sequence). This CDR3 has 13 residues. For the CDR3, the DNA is TGTGCCAGTACTGGGGGGTTCAGCACTGAAGCTTTCTTT. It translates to CASTGGFSTEAFF.

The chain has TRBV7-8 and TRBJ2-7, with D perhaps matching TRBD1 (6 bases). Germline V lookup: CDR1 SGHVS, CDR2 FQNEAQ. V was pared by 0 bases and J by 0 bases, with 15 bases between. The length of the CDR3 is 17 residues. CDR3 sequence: CASSLAKDRTSSYEQYF. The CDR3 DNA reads TGTGCCAGCAGCTTAGCGAAGGACAGAACCAGCTCCTACGAGCAGTACTTC.

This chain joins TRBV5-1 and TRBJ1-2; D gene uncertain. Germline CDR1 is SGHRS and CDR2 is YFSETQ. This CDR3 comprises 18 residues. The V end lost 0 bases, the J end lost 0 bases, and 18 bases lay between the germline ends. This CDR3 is CASSLVGARRRANYGYTF. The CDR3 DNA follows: TGCGCCAGCAGCTTGGTGGGAGCCCGAAGGAGGGCTAACTATGGCTACACCTTC.

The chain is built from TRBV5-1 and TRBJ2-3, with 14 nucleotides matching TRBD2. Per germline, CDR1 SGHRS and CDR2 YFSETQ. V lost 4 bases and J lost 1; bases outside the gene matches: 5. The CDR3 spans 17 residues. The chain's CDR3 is CASSEPGLAGGTDTQYF. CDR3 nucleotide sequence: TGCGCCAGCAGCGAACCGGGACTAGCGGGAGGCACAGATACGCAGTATTTT. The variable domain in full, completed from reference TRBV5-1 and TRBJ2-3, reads KAGVTQTPRYLIKTRGQQVTLSCSPISGHRSVSWYQQTPGQGLQFLFEYFSETQRNKGNFPGRFSGRQFSNSRSEMNVSTLELGDSALYLCASSEPGLAGGTDTQYFGPGTRLTVL.

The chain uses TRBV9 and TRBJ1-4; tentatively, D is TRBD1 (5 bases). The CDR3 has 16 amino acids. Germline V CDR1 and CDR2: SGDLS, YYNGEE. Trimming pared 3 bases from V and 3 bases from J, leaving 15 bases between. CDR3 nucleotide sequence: TGTGCCAGCAGCGAGGGGCGGGGGGTATCTAATGAAAAACTGTTTTTT. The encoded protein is CASSEGRGVSNEKLFF.

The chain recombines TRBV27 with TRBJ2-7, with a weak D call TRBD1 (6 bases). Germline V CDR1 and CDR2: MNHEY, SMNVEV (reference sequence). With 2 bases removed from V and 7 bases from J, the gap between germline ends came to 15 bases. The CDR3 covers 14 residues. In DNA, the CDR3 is TGTGCCAGCAGTTTAAAGCCCTGGACAGAAGAGCAGTACTTC. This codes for CASSLKPWTEEQYF.

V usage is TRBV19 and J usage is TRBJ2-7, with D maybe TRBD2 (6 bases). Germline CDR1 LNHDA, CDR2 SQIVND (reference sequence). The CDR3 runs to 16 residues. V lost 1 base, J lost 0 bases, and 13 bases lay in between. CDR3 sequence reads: CASSIAWGDPSYEQYF. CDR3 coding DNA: TGTGCCAGTAGTATAGCCTGGGGGGACCCCTCCTACGAGCAGTACTTC.

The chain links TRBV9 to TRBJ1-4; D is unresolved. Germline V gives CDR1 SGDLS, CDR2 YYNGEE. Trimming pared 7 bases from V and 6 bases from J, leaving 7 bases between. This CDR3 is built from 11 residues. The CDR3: CASGEHEKLFF. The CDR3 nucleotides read TGTGCCAGCGGTGAGCATGAAAAACTGTTTTTT.

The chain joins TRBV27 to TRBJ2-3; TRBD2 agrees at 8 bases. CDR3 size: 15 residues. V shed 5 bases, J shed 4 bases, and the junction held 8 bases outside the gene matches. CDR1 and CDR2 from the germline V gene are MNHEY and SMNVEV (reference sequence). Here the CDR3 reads CASSLLGGGADTQYF. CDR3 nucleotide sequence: TGTGCCAGCAGTCTTCTCGGGGGGGGTGCAGATACGCAGTATTTT.

The CDR3 DNA is TGTGCCAGCAGGGACCGGCCCCGGGGGAGCACAGATACGCAGTATTTT. It yields the protein CASRDRPRGSTDTQYF. The V and J genes are TRBV2 and TRBJ2-3; D possibly corresponds to TRBD2 (6 bases). With 6 bases removed from V and 0 bases from J, the gap between germline ends came to 16 bases. Germline CDR1 reads SNHLY; CDR2 reads FYNNEI. This CDR3 comprises 16 residues.

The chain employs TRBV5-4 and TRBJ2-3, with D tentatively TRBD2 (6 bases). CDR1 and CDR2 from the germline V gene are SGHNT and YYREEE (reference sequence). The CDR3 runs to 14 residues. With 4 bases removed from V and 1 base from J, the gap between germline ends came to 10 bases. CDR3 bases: TGTGCCAGCAGCCTCTGGGGGGGCACAGATACGCAGTATTTT. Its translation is CASSLWGGTDTQYF. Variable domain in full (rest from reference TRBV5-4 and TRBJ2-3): ETGVTQSPTHLIKTRGQQVTLRCSSQSGHNTVSWYQQALGQGPQFIFQYYREEENGRGNFPPRFSGLQFPNYSSELNVNALELDDSALYLCASSLWGGTDTQYFGPGTRLTVL.

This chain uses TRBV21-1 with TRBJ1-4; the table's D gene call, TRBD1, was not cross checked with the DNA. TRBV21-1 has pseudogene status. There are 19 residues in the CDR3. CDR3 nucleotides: TGTGCCAGCAGCAAAGATAAAGACAGGGGGACTCCAACTAATGAAAAACTGTTTTTT. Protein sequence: CASSKDKDRGTPTNEKLFF.

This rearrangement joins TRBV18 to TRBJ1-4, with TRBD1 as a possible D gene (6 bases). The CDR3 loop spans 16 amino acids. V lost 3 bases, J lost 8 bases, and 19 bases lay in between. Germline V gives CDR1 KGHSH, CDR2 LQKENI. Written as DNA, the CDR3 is TGTGCCAGCTCACCCCAATCTGGGGGGGCAAAGGAAAAACTGTTTTTT. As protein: CASSPQSGGAKEKLFF.

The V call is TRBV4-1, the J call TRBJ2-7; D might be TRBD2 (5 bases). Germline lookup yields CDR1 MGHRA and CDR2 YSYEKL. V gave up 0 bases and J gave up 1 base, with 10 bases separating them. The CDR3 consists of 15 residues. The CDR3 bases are TGCGCCAGCAGCCAAGAGGCGGGCGGATCCTACGAGCAGTACTTC. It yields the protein CASSQEAGGSYEQYF.